The 13 T cell receptor beta chains below come from one sample, sequenced in a study of cytomegalovirus exposure and HLA in healthy donors. The PCR made use of 60 Vbeta and 13 Jbeta primers. The table came from immunoSEQ multiplex PCR; TCRdb's copy has only in-frame clones and leaves some out. The sample contains roughly 66,000 clones, approximately 58% of which appear only once. Sequencing was performed on PBMCs. The source is a woman aged 45-60 years in good health and CMV-seronegative.

Within the sample, this clone is large. This rearrangement joins TRBV5-1 to TRBJ2-7, with 10 bases matching TRBD1. The germline V gene has CDR1 SGHRS and CDR2 YFSETQ. J lost 1 base, V lost 4 bases, and 8 bases had no gene match. The length of the CDR3 is 16 residues. The DNA for the CDR3 is TGCGCCAGCAGCGCTTCGGGACAGGGGCAATCCTACGAGCAGTACTTC. This translates into CASSASGQGQSYEQYF.

The chain is built from TRBV7-2 and TRBJ1-3, with TRBD1 matching over 9 bases. V shed 5 bases and J 2 bases; nucleotides not matched to a gene: 16. CDR3 length equals 19 residues. Germline V gives CDR1 SGHTA, CDR2 FQGNSA. CDR3 in DNA: TGTGCCAGCAGCCCCCGAAGGGGACAGGGTTTGAGCACTGGAAACACCATATATTTT. Translating it yields CASSPRRGQGLSTGNTIYF.

The chain uses TRBV27 and TRBJ2-3; tentative D call: TRBD2 (6 bases). Trimming cost V 4 bases and J 1 base, with 9 bases left between them. CDR3 length: 14 residues. Per germline, CDR1 MNHEY and CDR2 SMNVEV (reference sequence). The DNA of the CDR3 is TGTGCCAGCAGTTGGTCTAGCGGCACAGATACGCAGTATTTT. Translated: CASSWSSGTDTQYF.

This clone was detected only a few times. V is TRBV9 and J is TRBJ1-2, with 7 bases aligning to TRBD1. CDR1 is SGDLS, CDR2 YYNGEE, per germline. The CDR3 sequence is 14 residues long. With 3 bases clipped from V and 4 bases from J, the junction kept 6 bases outside the gene matches. CDR3 in DNA: TGTGCCAGCAGCGCAACGGGACAGCCCTATGGCTACACCTTC. It is translated as CASSATGQPYGYTF.

This clone has only one observation. The CDR3 bases are TGTGCCAGCAGCCAAGATCTTGCAGCTAATGAAAAACTGTTTTTT. Encoded protein: CASSQDLAANEKLFF. This chain uses TRBV4-2 with TRBJ1-4; D unclear. Trimming removed 0 bases at V and 3 bases at J, with 8 bases between. The CDR3 extends over 15 amino acids. Germline V gives CDR1 LGHNA, CDR2 YNFKEQ.

This clone came up a few times. V usage is TRBV18 and J usage is TRBJ2-3; 9 nucleotides match TRBD1. The CDR3 spans 15 residues. J was trimmed by 1 base and V by 1 base; bases with no gene match: 0. Germline V gene sequence: CDR1 KGHSH, CDR2 LQKENI. CDR3 sequence reads: CASSPRTGGTDTQYF. CDR3 sequence (DNA): TGTGCCAGCTCACCACGGACAGGGGGCACAGATACGCAGTATTTT.

This clone came up a few times. CDR3 protein: CASTLWTGEGTEAFF. For the CDR3, the DNA is TGTGCCAGTACCCTCTGGACAGGGGAGGGGACTGAAGCTTTCTTT. J is TRBJ1-1 and V is TRBV19; TRBD1 matches 9 bases. V trimming: 7 bases; J trimming: 5 bases; junction bases outside the gene matches: 11. The CDR3 sequence is 15 residues long. The germline gives CDR1 LNHDA, CDR2 SQIVND (reference sequence).

The rearrangement joins TRBV28 to TRBJ1-5, with 8 positions matching TRBD1. V trimming: 2 bases; J trimming: 6 bases; junction bases outside the gene matches: 9. The length of the CDR3 is 16 residues. Per the germline V gene, CDR1 is MDHEN and CDR2 is SYDVKM. The CDR3 loop reads CASSLIGTGSTQPQHF. CDR3 bases: TGTGCCAGCAGTTTAATAGGGACAGGTTCGACTCAGCCCCAGCATTTT.

The gene calls are TRBV5-4 and TRBJ1-1, with 10 bases lining up with TRBD1. CDR3 length equals 15 residues. In germline, CDR1 is SGHNT, CDR2 YYREEE (reference sequence). J gave up 11 bases and V 0 bases, and 10 bases lay outside the gene matches. The CDR3 reads CASSLGGTGALGAFF. In DNA form, the CDR3 reads TGTGCCAGCAGCTTGGGGGGGACAGGGGCCCTAGGGGCTTTCTTT. Supplemented by reference TRBV5-4 and TRBJ1-1, the full variable domain reads ETGVTQSPTHLIKTRGQQVTLRCSSQSGHNTVSWYQQALGQGPQFIFQYYREEENGRGNFPPRFSGLQFPNYSSELNVNALELDDSALYLCASSLGGTGALGAFFGQGTRLTVV.

The gene calls are TRBV7-2 and TRBJ2-7, with D perhaps matching TRBD2 (5 bases). Germline loops: CDR1 SGHTA, CDR2 FQGNSA. CDR3 length: 17 residues. Deletions cut 5 bases from V and 0 bases from J, with 20 bases between. DNA of the CDR3: TGTGCCAGCAGCCGACCTCCCGAGCGGAGGAGCTCCTACGAGCAGTACTTC. As protein: CASSRPPERRSSYEQYF.

The genes are TRBV4-3 and TRBJ1-1; 9 nucleotides align to TRBD1. The V segment lost 1 base and the J segment 11 bases; nucleotides outside the gene matches: 11. Looked up from germline, CDR1 is LGHNA and CDR2 is YSLEER. The CDR3 consists of 15 residues. Written as DNA, the CDR3 is TGCGCCAGCAGCCAAGCCCCCGGACAGGGGACCATTGCTTTCTTT. Its protein is CASSQAPGQGTIAFF.

There are a few counts of this clone. The chain has TRBV11-2 and TRBJ2-1; maybe TRBD2 (6 bases). The germline CDR1 and CDR2 sequences are SGHAT and FQNNGV. This CDR3 contains 15 residues. V lost 3 bases, J lost 6 bases, and 15 bases lay in between. The CDR3 reads CASSFRGGIVNEQFF. The CDR3 coding sequence is TGTGCCAGCAGCTTTCGGGGCGGGATAGTCAATGAGCAGTTCTTC.

The DNA of the CDR3 is TGTGCCAGTAGTATATGGGGGACAGGGGAGGTCAGCAATCAGCCCCAGCATTTT. Its translation is CASSIWGTGEVSNQPQHF. The chain has TRBV19 and TRBJ1-5, with TRBD1 matching over 10 bases. V lost 2 bases and J lost 1; bases outside the gene matches: 8. The CDR3 runs to 18 residues. Germline V gene lookup returns CDR1 LNHDA and CDR2 SQIVND (reference sequence).